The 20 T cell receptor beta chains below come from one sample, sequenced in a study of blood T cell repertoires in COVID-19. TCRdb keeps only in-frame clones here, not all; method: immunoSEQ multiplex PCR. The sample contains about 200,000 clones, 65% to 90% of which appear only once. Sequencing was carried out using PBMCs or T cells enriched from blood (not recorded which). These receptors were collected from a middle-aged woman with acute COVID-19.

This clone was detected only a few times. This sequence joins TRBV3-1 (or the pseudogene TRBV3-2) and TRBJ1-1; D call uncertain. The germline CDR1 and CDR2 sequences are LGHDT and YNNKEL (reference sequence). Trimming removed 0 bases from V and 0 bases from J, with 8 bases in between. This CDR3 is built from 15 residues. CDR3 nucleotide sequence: TGTGCCAGCAGCCAAGACGAGGGCATGAACACTGAAGCTTTCTTT. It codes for CASSQDEGMNTEAFF.

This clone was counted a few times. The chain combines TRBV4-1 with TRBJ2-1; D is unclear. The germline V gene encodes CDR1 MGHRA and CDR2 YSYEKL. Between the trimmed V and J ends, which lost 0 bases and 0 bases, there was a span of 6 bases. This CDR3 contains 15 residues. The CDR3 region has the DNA TGCGCCAGCAGCCAAGAAGTAGTCTCCTACAATGAGCAGTTCTTC. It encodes CASSQEVVSYNEQFF.

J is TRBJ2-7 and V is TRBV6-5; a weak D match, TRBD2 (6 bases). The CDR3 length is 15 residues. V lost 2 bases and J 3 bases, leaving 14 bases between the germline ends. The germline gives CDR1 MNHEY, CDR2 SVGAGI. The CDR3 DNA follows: TGTGCCAGCAGTTACCTCGGGACTCAGAACTACGAGCAGTACTTC. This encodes CASSYLGTQNYEQYF.

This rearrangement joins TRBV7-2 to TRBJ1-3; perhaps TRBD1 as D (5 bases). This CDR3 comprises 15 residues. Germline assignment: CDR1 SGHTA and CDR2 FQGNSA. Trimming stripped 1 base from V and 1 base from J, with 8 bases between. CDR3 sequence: CASSLVGGSGNTIYF. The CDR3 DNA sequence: TGTGCCAGCAGCTTAGTGGGGGGATCTGGAAACACCATATATTTT. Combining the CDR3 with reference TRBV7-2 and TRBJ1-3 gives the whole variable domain GAGVSQSPSNKVTEKGKDVELRCDPISGHTALYWYRQSLGQGLEFLIYFQGNSAPDKSGLPSDRFSAERTGGSVSTLTIQRTQQEDSAVYLCASSLVGGSGNTIYFGEGSWLTVV.

The CDR3 sequence is CASSSPQLPGTGGYNEQFF. CDR3 DNA: TGTGCCAGCAGCTCCCCCCAACTTCCCGGGACAGGGGGCTACAATGAGCAGTTCTTC. The chain links TRBV7-3 to TRBJ2-1; 11 bases are a match to TRBD1. Trimming removed 4 bases from V and 3 bases from J; junction bases left unmatched: 14. The CDR3 is made up of 19 amino acids. Germline V CDR1 and CDR2: SGHTA, FQGTGA.

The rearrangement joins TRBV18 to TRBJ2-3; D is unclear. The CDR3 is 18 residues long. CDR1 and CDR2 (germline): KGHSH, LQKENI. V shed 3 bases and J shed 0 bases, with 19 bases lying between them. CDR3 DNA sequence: TGTGCCAGCTCACCTTACTACTCCTTGGGTACTAGCACAGATACGCAGTATTTT. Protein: CASSPYYSLGTSTDTQYF.

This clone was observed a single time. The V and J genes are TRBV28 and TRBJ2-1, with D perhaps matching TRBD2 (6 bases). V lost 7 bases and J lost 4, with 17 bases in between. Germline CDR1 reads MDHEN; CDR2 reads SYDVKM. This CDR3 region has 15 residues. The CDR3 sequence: CASIGSGGNYNEQFF. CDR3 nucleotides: TGTGCCAGCATAGGTAGCGGAGGAAATTACAATGAGCAGTTCTTC.

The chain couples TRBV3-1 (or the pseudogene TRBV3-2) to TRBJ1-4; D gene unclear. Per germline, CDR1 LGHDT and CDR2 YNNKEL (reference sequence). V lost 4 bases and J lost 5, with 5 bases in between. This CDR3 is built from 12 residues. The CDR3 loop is CASSLRNEKLFF. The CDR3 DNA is TGTGCCAGCAGCCTGCGAAATGAAAAACTGTTTTTT.

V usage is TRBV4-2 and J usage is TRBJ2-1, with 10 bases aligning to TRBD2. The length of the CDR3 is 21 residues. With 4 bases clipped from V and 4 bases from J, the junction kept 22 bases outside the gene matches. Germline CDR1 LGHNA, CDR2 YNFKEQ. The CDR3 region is CASSPGPASGSTRRTYNEQFF. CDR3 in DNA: TGTGCCAGCAGCCCTGGCCCGGCTAGCGGGAGTACTCGGAGAACATACAATGAGCAGTTCTTC.

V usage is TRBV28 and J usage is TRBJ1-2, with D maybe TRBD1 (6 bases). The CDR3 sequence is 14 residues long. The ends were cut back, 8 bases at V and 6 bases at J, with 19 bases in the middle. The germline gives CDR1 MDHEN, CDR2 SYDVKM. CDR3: CASGDQGRWDGYTF. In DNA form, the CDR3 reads TGTGCCAGCGGGGACCAGGGGCGTTGGGATGGCTACACCTTC.

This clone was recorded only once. This CDR3 is CASSLASGFEAQYF. The CDR3 coding sequence is TGTGCCAGCTCACTGGCTAGCGGCTTCGAAGCCCAGTACTTC. The chain joins TRBV18 to TRBJ2-5; TRBD2 matches 7 bases. The trim removed 4 bases at V and 9 bases at J, leaving 11 bases unmatched. Germline CDR1 is KGHSH and CDR2 is LQKENI. CDR3 size: 14 residues.

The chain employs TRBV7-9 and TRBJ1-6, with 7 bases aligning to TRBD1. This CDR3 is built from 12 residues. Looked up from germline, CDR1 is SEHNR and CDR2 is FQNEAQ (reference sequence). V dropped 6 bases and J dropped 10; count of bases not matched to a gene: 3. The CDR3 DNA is TGTGCCAGCAGTCGGGACAGCTCACCCCTCCACTTT. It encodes CASSRDSSPLHF.

CDR3 in DNA: TGCGCCAGCAGCCACGCGGGACAGAATAATTCACCCCTCCACTTT. Translating gives CASSHAGQNNSPLHF. The V and J genes are TRBV4-1 and TRBJ1-6; 7 bases are shared with TRBD1. Germline V lookup: CDR1 MGHRA, CDR2 YSYEKL. With 3 bases clipped from V and 5 bases from J, the junction kept 4 bases outside the gene matches. This CDR3 has 15 amino acids.

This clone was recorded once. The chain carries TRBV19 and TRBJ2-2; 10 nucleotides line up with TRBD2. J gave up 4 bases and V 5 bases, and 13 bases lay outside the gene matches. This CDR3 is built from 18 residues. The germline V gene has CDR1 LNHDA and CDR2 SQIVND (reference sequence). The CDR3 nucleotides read TGTGCCAGTAGTCGTTTACTAGCGGGACGGGATTTCACCGGGGAGCTGTTTTTT. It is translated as CASSRLLAGRDFTGELFF.

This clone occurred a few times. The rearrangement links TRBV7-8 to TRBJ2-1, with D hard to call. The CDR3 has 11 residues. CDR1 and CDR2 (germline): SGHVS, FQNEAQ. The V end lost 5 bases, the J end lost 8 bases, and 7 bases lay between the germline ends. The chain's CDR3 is CASSQDYEQFF. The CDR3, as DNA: TGTGCCAGCAGCCAAGACTATGAGCAGTTCTTC.

The CDR3 reads CATTPGHLNTEAFF. For the CDR3, the DNA is TGTGCCACCACTCCGGGACACCTGAACACTGAAGCTTTCTTT. V is TRBV19 and J is TRBJ1-1; a weak D match, TRBD1 (6 bases). The V end was cut by 10 bases, the J end by 0 bases, with 15 bases between. This CDR3 has 14 residues. In germline, CDR1 is LNHDA, CDR2 SQIVND (reference sequence).

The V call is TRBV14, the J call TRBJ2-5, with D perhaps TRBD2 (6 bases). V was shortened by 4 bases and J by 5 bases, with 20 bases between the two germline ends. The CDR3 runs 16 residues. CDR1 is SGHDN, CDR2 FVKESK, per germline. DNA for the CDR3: TGTGCCAGCAGCCCAGCCTGGGAGGCAGGTCCGGAGACCCAGTACTTC. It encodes CASSPAWEAGPETQYF.

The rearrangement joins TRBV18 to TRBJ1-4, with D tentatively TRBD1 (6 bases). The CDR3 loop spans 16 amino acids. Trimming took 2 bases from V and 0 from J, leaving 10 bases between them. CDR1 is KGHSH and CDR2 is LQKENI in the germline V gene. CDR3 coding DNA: TGTGCCAGCTCACCAGGACAGATTGCAACTAATGAAAAACTGTTTTTT. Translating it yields CASSPGQIATNEKLFF.

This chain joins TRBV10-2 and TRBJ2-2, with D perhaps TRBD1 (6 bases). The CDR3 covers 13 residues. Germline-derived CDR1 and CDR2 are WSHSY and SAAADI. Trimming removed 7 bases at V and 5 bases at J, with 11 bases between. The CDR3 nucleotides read TGCGCCAGCAACAGGGATGTTACCGGGGAGCTGTTTTTT. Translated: CASNRDVTGELFF.

The CDR3 spells CAISVEGTRGQFF. The DNA for the CDR3 is TGTGCCATCAGTGTGGAAGGGACTCGAGGACAGTTCTTC. The chain has TRBV10-3 and TRBJ2-1; tentative D call: TRBD2 (6 bases). The length of the CDR3 is 13 residues. CDR1 is ENHRY and CDR2 is SYGVKD in the germline V gene. Trimming removed 4 bases from V and 13 bases from J, with 17 bases in between.